These 22 T cell receptor beta chains were all obtained from the same sample, sequenced in a study of cytomegalovirus exposure and HLA in healthy donors. Both 60 Vbeta primers and 13 Jbeta primers went into the PCR. Sequencing was performed with immunoSEQ multiplex PCR; in TCRdb, only in-frame clones are kept and a portion is missing. The sample holds 130,000 to 150,000 clones; around 78% are singletons and the top ten take roughly 2.4%. Specimen: PBMCs. The receptors derive from a woman aged 18-29 years in good health and CMV-seropositive.

This clone ranks as large. The chain uses TRBV5-6 and TRBJ1-5; 7 bases match TRBD1. CDR1 and CDR2 from the germline V gene are SGHDT and YYEEEE. Losses at the gene ends were 1 base for V and 2 bases for J; bases not matched to a gene: 0. The CDR3 is made up of 14 amino acids. CDR3 in DNA: TGTGCCAGCAGCTTGACAGGGGGCAATCAGCCCCAGCATTTT. Its translation: CASSLTGGNQPQHF.

A single count supports this clone. The CDR3 is CASGDRLDGYTF. CDR3 coding DNA: TGCGCCAGCGGGGACAGACTTGATGGCTACACCTTC. The rearrangement links TRBV10-1 to TRBJ1-2; 7 bases align to TRBD1. The germline V gene has CDR1 WNHNN and CDR2 SYGVQD (reference sequence). V gave up 8 bases and J gave up 6 bases; unmatched junction bases: 6. The CDR3 runs to 12 residues.

Comment on this clone: The same CDR3 arises from other DNA sequences in this sample as well. The rearrangement joins TRBV19 to TRBJ2-3, with 8 nucleotides matching TRBD1. The V and J ends lost 1 base and 4 bases, in that order; junction bases with no gene match: 4. CDR1 is LNHDA and CDR2 is SQIVND in the germline V gene (reference sequence). This CDR3 has 15 amino acids. The CDR3 bases are TGTGCCAGTAGTATAGTGTCAGGGGGCGCAGATACGCAGTATTTT. It is translated as CASSIVSGGADTQYF.

The rearrangement uses TRBV19 and TRBJ1-1; no definite D call. V was pared by 5 bases and J by 5 bases, with 12 bases between. This CDR3 has 13 amino acids. Germline CDR1 and CDR2: LNHDA and SQIVND (reference sequence). The CDR3 spells CASSSRLRTEAFF. CDR3 bases: TGTGCCAGTAGTTCAAGGTTGAGGACTGAAGCTTTCTTT.

V gene TRBV5-1 combines with J gene TRBJ1-1; tentative D call: TRBD1 (6 bases). The germline V gene encodes CDR1 SGHRS and CDR2 YFSETQ. The V end was cut by 4 bases, the J end by 6 bases, with 16 bases between. The CDR3 runs 14 residues. CDR3 in DNA: TGCGCCAGCAGCCTCGACAGGACAAAGGCTGAAGCTTTCTTT. It translates to CASSLDRTKAEAFF.

This clone was seen more than once but under ten times. This chain uses TRBV2 with TRBJ1-4, with 10 bases that match TRBD1. From germline, CDR1 is SNHLY and CDR2 FYNNEI. The CDR3 sequence is 14 residues long. V was pared by 5 bases and J by 8 bases, with 5 bases of the junction left unmatched. CDR3 DNA: TGTGCCAGCAGTACCGGGACAGGGGAAGAAAAACTGTTTTTT. Translating gives CASSTGTGEEKLFF.

This clone has more than one count but fewer than ten. J is TRBJ1-2 and V is TRBV6-5; D unresolved. V was cut by 0 bases and J by 7 bases, with 12 bases left in between. This CDR3 is 14 amino acids long. Germline loops: CDR1 MNHEY, CDR2 SVGAGI. The chain's CDR3 is CASSYSSSSGGYTF. CDR3 coding DNA: TGTGCCAGCAGTTACTCGAGCAGCTCGGGTGGCTACACCTTC.

The chain recombines TRBV4-3 with TRBJ1-2, with a tentative D call TRBD1 (5 bases). With 4 bases removed from V and 3 bases from J, the gap between germline ends came to 12 bases. Per germline, CDR1 LGHNA and CDR2 YSLEER. The CDR3 sequence is 14 residues long. The CDR3 DNA sequence: TGCGCCAGCAGCCCCATAACAGGCTACTATGGCTACACCTTC. Residues: CASSPITGYYGYTF.

The J gene is TRBJ2-7, the V gene TRBV4-1; 7 bases agree with TRBD1. The germline V gene encodes CDR1 MGHRA and CDR2 YSYEKL. The CDR3 has 15 residues. The J segment lost 0 bases and the V segment lost 5 bases, leaving 7 bases of the junction unmatched. The CDR3 region has the DNA TGCGCCAGCAGCTTCCGGGGACAGAACTCCTACGAGCAGTACTTC. This codes for CASSFRGQNSYEQYF.

V and J are TRBV5-5 and TRBJ1-2, with D tentatively TRBD1 (5 bases). V lost 4 bases and J 4 bases, leaving 11 bases between the germline ends. This CDR3 has 13 amino acids. Germline values: CDR1 SGHKS, CDR2 YYEKEE (reference sequence). The CDR3 DNA follows: TGTGCCAGCAGCCCCGGGGGGGGCTATGGCTACACCTTC. It is translated as CASSPGGGYGYTF. Full variable domain (missing parts from reference TRBV5-5 and TRBJ1-2): DAGVTQSPTHLIKTRGQQVTLRCSPISGHKSVSWYQQVLGQGPQFIFQYYEKEERGRGNFPDRFSARQFPNYSSELNVNALLLGDSALYLCASSPGGGYGYTFGSGTRLTVV.

V and J are TRBV4-3 and TRBJ1-4, with 7 bases matching TRBD1. The V segment lost 1 base and the J segment 6 bases; nucleotides outside the gene matches: 2. In germline, CDR1 is LGHNA, CDR2 YSLEER. There are 14 residues in the CDR3. The CDR3 loop is CASSQGDRDEKLFF. The CDR3 DNA reads as TGCGCCAGCAGCCAAGGAGACAGGGATGAAAAACTGTTTTTT.

This sequence joins TRBV5-4 and TRBJ2-2; the D gene is possibly TRBD2 (5 bases). Between the trimmed V and J ends, which lost 4 bases and 6 bases, there was a span of 13 bases. Germline V gives CDR1 SGHNT, CDR2 YYREEE (reference sequence). The CDR3 sequence is 14 residues long. The CDR3 DNA reads TGTGCCAGCAGCCTGCGGACTGACGCCGGGGAGCTGTTTTTT. Encoded protein: CASSLRTDAGELFF.

The V call is TRBV6-1, the J call TRBJ1-2; D is perhaps TRBD1 (6 bases). The CDR3 loop spans 13 amino acids. Trimming pared 11 bases from V and 2 bases from J, leaving 15 bases between. CDR1 MNHNS and CDR2 SASEGT come from the germline V gene. The CDR3 here is CACDRSVNYGYTF. The CDR3 DNA sequence: TGTGCCTGCGACAGGAGCGTGAACTATGGCTACACCTTC.

In its sample, this clone was seen once. The chain recombines TRBV7-9 with TRBJ2-5; 14 bases fit TRBD2. The trim removed 7 bases at V and 5 bases at J, leaving 6 bases unmatched. Germline assignment: CDR1 SEHNR and CDR2 FQNEAQ (reference sequence). The CDR3 spans 15 residues. The CDR3 region has the DNA TGTGCCAGCACGACTAGCGGGGGGGCGGTGGAGACCCAGTACTTC. As protein: CASTTSGGAVETQYF.

V gene TRBV11-3 combines with J gene TRBJ2-3; 16 positions match TRBD2. Losses at the gene ends were 5 bases for V and 2 bases for J; bases not matched to a gene: 4. There are 17 residues in the CDR3. CDR1 and CDR2 from the germline V gene are SGHNT and YENEEA. CDR3 loop: CASSPGTSGGATDTQYF. CDR3 nucleotides: TGTGCCAGCAGCCCTGGGACTAGCGGGGGGGCCACAGATACGCAGTATTTT. Full variable domain (outside the CDR3, taken from reference TRBV11-3 and TRBJ2-3): EAGVVQSPRYKIIEKKQPVAFWCNPISGHNTLYWYLQNLGQGPELLIRYENEEAVDDSQLPKDRFSAERLKGVDSTLKIQPAELGDSAVYLCASSPGTSGGATDTQYFGPGTRLTVL.

This clone has a handful of counts. V is TRBV6-1 and J is TRBJ2-5, with D possibly being TRBD2 (6 bases). Trimming stripped 5 bases from V and 5 bases from J, with 12 bases between. This CDR3 spans 13 amino acids. Looked up from germline, CDR1 is MNHNS and CDR2 is SASEGT. The CDR3 nucleotides are TGTGCCAGCAGTCCAGGGAGGTGGGAGACCCAGTACTTC. As protein: CASSPGRWETQYF.

This clone was counted a few times. The chain is built from TRBV4-1 and TRBJ1-3; D is unresolved. There are 15 residues in the CDR3. V lost 3 bases to trimming and J lost 2 bases, with 11 bases between them. Germline CDR1 reads MGHRA; CDR2 reads YSYEKL. CDR3 amino acids: CASSHPRETGNTIYF. The CDR3 DNA is TGCGCCAGCAGCCATCCGAGGGAAACTGGAAACACCATATATTTT.

The J gene is TRBJ1-2, the V gene TRBV5-1, with D hard to call. CDR1 SGHRS and CDR2 YFSETQ come from the germline V gene. Trimming removed 0 bases at V and 5 bases at J, with 8 bases between. The CDR3 runs 13 residues. The CDR3 DNA follows: TGCGCCAGCAGCTTGGACAGTTTGTATGGCTACACCTTC. Protein product: CASSLDSLYGYTF. The complete variable domain, with remaining parts taken from reference TRBV5-1 and TRBJ1-2, reads KAGVTQTPRYLIKTRGQQVTLSCSPISGHRSVSWYQQTPGQGLQFLFEYFSETQRNKGNFPGRFSGRQFSNSRSEMNVSTLELGDSALYLCASSLDSLYGYTFGSGTRLTVV.

This clone has more than one count but fewer than ten. The genes are TRBV5-1 and TRBJ1-1; 9 bases line up with TRBD1. The CDR3 covers 14 residues. V lost 3 bases and J lost 5; bases outside the gene matches: 5. The germline CDR1 and CDR2 sequences are SGHRS and YFSETQ. Written as DNA, the CDR3 is TGCGCCAGCAGCTCCCGGGGGACAGGGACTGAAGCTTTCTTT. Its translation: CASSSRGTGTEAFF.

The CDR3 DNA reads TGTGCCAGCAGCTCTTTAGGGGTCTACGAGCAGTACTTC. Protein product: CASSSLGVYEQYF. The rearrangement uses TRBV7-2 and TRBJ2-7; D is possibly TRBD1 (5 bases). Germline CDR1 SGHTA, CDR2 FQGNSA. Trimming left V 4 bases short and J 3 bases short, with 10 bases between. The length of the CDR3 is 13 residues.

The sample holds one count of this clone. The chain employs TRBV5-1 and TRBJ1-1; 7 bases align to TRBD1. The CDR3 length is 15 residues. After removal of 3 bases from V and 4 bases from J, the junction contained 9 bases not matched to a gene. Germline V lookup: CDR1 SGHRS, CDR2 YFSETQ. In nucleotides, the CDR3 is TGCGCCAGCAGCTGGGGTGGACAGGTGGCCACTGAAGCTTTCTTT. Its translation: CASSWGGQVATEAFF.

The chain is built from TRBV14 and TRBJ1-6; no firm D call. With 2 bases removed from V and 10 bases from J, the gap between germline ends came to 12 bases. From germline, CDR1 is SGHDN and CDR2 FVKESK. The CDR3 sequence is 14 residues long. CDR3 sequence (DNA): TGTGCCAGCAGCCAACGGGGTCGGAACTCACCCCTCCACTTT. It specifies CASSQRGRNSPLHF.